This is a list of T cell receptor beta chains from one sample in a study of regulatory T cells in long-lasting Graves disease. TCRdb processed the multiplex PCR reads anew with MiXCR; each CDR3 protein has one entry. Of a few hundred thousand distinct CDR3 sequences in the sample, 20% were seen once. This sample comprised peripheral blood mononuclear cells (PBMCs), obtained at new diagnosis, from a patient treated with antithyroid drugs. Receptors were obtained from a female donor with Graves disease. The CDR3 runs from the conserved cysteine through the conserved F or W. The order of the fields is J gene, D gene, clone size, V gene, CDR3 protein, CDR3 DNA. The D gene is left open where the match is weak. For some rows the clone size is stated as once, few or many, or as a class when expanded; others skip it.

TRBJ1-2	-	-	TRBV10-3	CAISESWETRISGYTF	TGTGCCATCAGTGAGTCTTGGGAAACCAGGATCTCTGGCTACACCTTC
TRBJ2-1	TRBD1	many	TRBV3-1	CASTQTGGYYNEQFF	TGTGCCAGCACTCAGACAGGGGGTTACTACAATGAGCAGTTCTTC
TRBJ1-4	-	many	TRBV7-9	CASSLYTGQTLTTTNEKLFF	TGTGCCAGCAGCTTATATACAGGACAGACCCTGACAACAACTAATGAAAAACTGTTTTTT
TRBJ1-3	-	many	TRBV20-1	CSAPDWEGNTIYF	TGCAGTGCTCCGGACTGGGAAGGGAACACCATATATTTT
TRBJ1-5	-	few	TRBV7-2	CASSLYFIPGSYSNQPQHF	TGTGCCAGCAGCTTATATTTTATTCCGGGGTCCTATAGCAATCAGCCCCAGCATTTT
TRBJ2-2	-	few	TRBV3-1	CASSQDLNTGELFF	TGTGCCAGCAGCCAAGATCTGAACACCGGGGAGCTGTTTTTT
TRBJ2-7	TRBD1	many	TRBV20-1	CSASSGTGALEQYF	TGCAGTGCTAGTTCCGGGACAGGGGCCCTCGAGCAGTACTTC
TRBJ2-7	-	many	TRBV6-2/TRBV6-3	CASSYLRIPTYEQYF	TGTGCCAGCAGTTACCTACGGATCCCTACCTACGAGCAGTACTTC
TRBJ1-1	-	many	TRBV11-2	CASSFRNTEAFF	TGTGCCAGCAGCTTTCGAAACACTGAAGCTTTCTTT
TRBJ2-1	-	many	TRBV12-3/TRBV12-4	CASSYRGNEQFF	TGTGCCAGCAGCTACCGCGGGAATGAGCAGTTCTTC
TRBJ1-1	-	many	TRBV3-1	CASMQGRGTEAFF	TGTGCCAGCATGCAGGGAAGGGGGACTGAAGCTTTCTTT
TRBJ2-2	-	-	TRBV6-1	CASSEVVNGELFF	TGTGCCAGCAGTGAAGTTGTTAACGGGGAGCTGTTTTTT
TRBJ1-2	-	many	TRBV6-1	CASSEGGYGYTF	TGTGCCAGCAGTGAAGGAGGGTATGGCTACACCTTC
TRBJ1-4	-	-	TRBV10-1	CASSTPFEEKLFF	TGCGCCAGCAGTACCCCGTTTGAAGAAAAACTGTTTTTT
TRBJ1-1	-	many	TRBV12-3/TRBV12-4	CASSFRLGGLNTEAFF	TGTGCCAGCAGTTTCAGGCTGGGAGGATTGAACACTGAAGCTTTCTTT
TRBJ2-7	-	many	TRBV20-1	CSAWGQGTFSYEQYF	TGCAGTGCTTGGGGGCAGGGAACGTTTTCCTACGAGCAGTACTTC
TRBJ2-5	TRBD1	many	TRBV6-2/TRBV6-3	CASRGTGGDETQYF	TGTGCCAGCAGGGGGACAGGGGGTGACGAGACCCAGTACTTC